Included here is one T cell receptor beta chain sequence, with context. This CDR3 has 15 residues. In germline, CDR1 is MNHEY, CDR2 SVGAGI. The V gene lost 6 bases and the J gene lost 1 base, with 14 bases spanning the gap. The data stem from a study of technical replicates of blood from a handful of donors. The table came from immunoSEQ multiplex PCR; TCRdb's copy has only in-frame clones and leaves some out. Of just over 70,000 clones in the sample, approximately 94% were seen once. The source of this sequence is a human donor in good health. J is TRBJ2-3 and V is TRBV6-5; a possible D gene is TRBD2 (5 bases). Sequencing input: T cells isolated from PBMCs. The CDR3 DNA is TGTGCCAGCAGCGCCGGACTTATAGGCACAGATACGCAGTATTTT. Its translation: CASSAGLIGTDTQYF.